The rows below give T cell receptor beta chains drawn from one sample of a study of PD-1 blockade in classical Hodgkin lymphoma. The table came from immunoSEQ multiplex PCR; TCRdb's copy has only in-frame clones and leaves some out. This sample has about 94,000 clones; 85% to 95% occur once, and the top ten carry around 2%. This sample comprised peripheral blood mononuclear cells (PBMCs), obtained before the fourth cycle of nivolumab. Receptors were obtained from a human donor with classical Hodgkin lymphoma. CDR3s include the opening cysteine and the closing phenylalanine or tryptophan. D genes are given only for firm matches. Some rows have no size entry. The others give once, few or many, or a class for an expanded clone.

NA	TRBV7-9	TRBD1	TRBJ1-5	TGTGCCAGCAGCTTTCACAGGGGCGATACCCCAGGAGTACCCCAGCATTTT	CASSFHRGDTPGVPQHF
NA	TRBV27	TRBD2	TRBJ2-1	TGTGCCAGCAGTTTTCAGGGACTAGCCGATGAGCAGTTCTTC	CASSFQGLADEQFF
NA	TRBV9	NA	TRBJ1-2	TGTGCCAGCAGCGTAGGTCTTGGGGGCTATGGCTACACCTTC	CASSVGLGGYGYTF
NA	TRBV16	NA	TRBJ1-3	TGTGCCAGCAGCCGGTCACAGGTCCCTGGAAACACCATATATTTT	CASSRSQVPGNTIYF
NA	TRBV7-6	TRBD2	TRBJ2-1	TGTGCCAGCGCCAAGAAACTAGCGGGATCCGATGAGCAGTTCTTC	CASAKKLAGSDEQFF
NA	TRBV2	TRBD1	TRBJ1-1	TGTGCCAGCAGTGAACGGACAGGGGTCGGTGAAGCTTTCTTT	CASSERTGVGEAFF
NA	TRBV27	NA	TRBJ2-1	TGTGCCAGCAGTTTAAAGTTCTTGGCAGAACCAAATAATGAGCAGTTCTTC	CASSLKFLAEPNNEQFF
NA	TRBV27	NA	TRBJ1-2	TGTGCCAGCAGTTTATCGCGGCAGGTGAATGGCTACACCTTC	CASSLSRQVNGYTF
NA	TRBV7-9	NA	TRBJ2-5	TGTGCCAGCAGCCCAAACGGACAGCGACAAGAGACCCAGTACTTC	CASSPNGQRQETQYF
NA	TRBV29-1	NA	TRBJ2-1	TGCAGCGTCCTTAGGGTTGCGGGGCATGAGCAGTTCTTC	CSVLRVAGHEQFF
NA	TRBV5-4	NA	TRBJ1-1	TGTGCCAGCAGCGACACCATGACATTCACGACTGAAGCTTTCTTT	CASSDTMTFTTEAFF
NA	TRBV19	TRBD1	TRBJ2-7	TGTGCCAGTAGTAATACAGGGGGCCTGACCTACGAGCAGTACTTC	CASSNTGGLTYEQYF
NA	TRBV21-1	NA	TRBJ1-5	TGTGCCAGCAGCAAAAGGGGGACGGGCCTTTATAGCAATCAGCCCCAGCATTTT	CASSKRGTGLYSNQPQHF
NA	TRBV27	TRBD1	TRBJ2-7	TGTGCCAGCACTAACGCGGGACAGGGGGCTTACGAGCAGTACTTC	CASTNAGQGAYEQYF
NA	TRBV7-7	TRBD2	TRBJ2-1	TGTGCTAGCAGCATACTAGCGGACAATGAGCAGTTCTTC	CASSILADNEQFF
NA	TRBV25-1	TRBD1	TRBJ2-7	TGTGCCAGCAGTTCCGCCGGGACAGGGGCCTACGAGCAGTACTTC	CASSSAGTGAYEQYF
once	TRBV7-9	TRBD2	TRBJ2-7	TGTGCCAGCAGCCAGCTAGCGGGCGAACGGTGGCACGAGCAGTACTTC	CASSQLAGERWHEQYF
NA	TRBV19	NA	TRBJ1-5	TGTGCCAGTAGTATTGGTTCGGATCAGCCCCAGCATTTT	CASSIGSDQPQHF